This T cell receptor beta chain appears in the sequencing data of a study of blood T cell repertoires in COVID-19. Study-wide background: The samples span acute and convalescent COVID-19 from the United States, Italy and Spain.

The data were produced by immunoSEQ multiplex PCR, yet TCRdb's version contains in-frame clones alone and is incomplete. The sample lists about 140,000 clones, approximately 82% occurring once. The receptor's source is a man between 60 and 75 years old with active or convalescent COVID-19. The specimen was peripheral blood.

The CDR3 region is CASSPGQYNTEAFF. CDR3 bases: TGTGCCAGCAGCCCTGGACAGTATAACACTGAAGCTTTCTTT. The rearrangement links TRBV7-9 to TRBJ1-1; D possibly corresponds to TRBD1 (6 bases). This CDR3 spans 14 amino acids. The ends were cut back, 5 bases at V and 2 bases at J, with 12 bases in the middle. CDR1 is SEHNR and CDR2 is FQNEAQ in the germline V gene (reference sequence).